Listed below are T cell receptor beta chains from one sample, sequenced in a study of shared clonotypes between healthy human individuals. Clones were sequenced by immunoSEQ multiplex PCR, and TCRdb holds only the in-frame ones, with some missing. The sample includes about 2 million clones, about 95% of them seen just once. Sequenced: naive CD8+ T cells sorted from blood. These receptors were obtained from a man between 18 and 35 years old in good health. Both conserved end residues are part of each CDR3. The D gene is left open where the match is weak.

j_gene: TRBJ2-7; v_gene: TRBV5-1; d_gene: TRBD1; CDR3aa: CASSLDIGTAYEQYF; CDR3nt: TGCGCCAGCAGCTTGGATATTGGGACAGCCTACGAGCAGTACTTC
j_gene: TRBJ2-7; v_gene: TRBV28; d_gene: -; CDR3aa: CASGQLASYEQYF; CDR3nt: TGTGCCAGCGGGCAGCTTGCGTCCTACGAGCAGTACTTC
j_gene: TRBJ2-1; v_gene: TRBV30; d_gene: TRBD2; CDR3aa: CAWRERGTLNEQFF; CDR3nt: TGTGCCTGGAGAGAGCGGGGGACCCTCAATGAGCAGTTCTTC
j_gene: TRBJ1-1; v_gene: TRBV11-2; d_gene: -; CDR3aa: CASSNWDTEAFF; CDR3nt: TGTGCCAGCAGCAACTGGGACACTGAAGCTTTCTTT
j_gene: TRBJ1-1; v_gene: TRBV7-9; d_gene: -; CDR3aa: CASSTGGVEAFF; CDR3nt: TGTGCCAGCAGCACCGGGGGGGTCGAAGCTTTCTTT
j_gene: TRBJ2-2; v_gene: TRBV21-1; d_gene: -; CDR3aa: CASSSQGGSNTGELFF; CDR3nt: TGTGCCAGCAGCTCCCAGGGAGGTTCTAACACCGGGGAGCTGTTTTTT
j_gene: TRBJ2-7; v_gene: TRBV5-6; d_gene: -; CDR3aa: CASSPENGLPYEQYF; CDR3nt: TGTGCCAGCAGCCCGGAAAACGGTCTCCCCTACGAGCAGTACTTC
j_gene: TRBJ2-2; v_gene: TRBV28; d_gene: -; CDR3aa: CASSLIGELFF; CDR3nt: TGTGCCAGCAGTTTAATTGGGGAGCTGTTTTTT
j_gene: TRBJ2-7; v_gene: TRBV29-1; d_gene: -; CDR3aa: CSVEVEGSSYEQYF; CDR3nt: TGCAGCGTTGAGGTTGAGGGGTCCTCCTACGAGCAGTACTTC
j_gene: TRBJ2-7; v_gene: TRBV18; d_gene: TRBD1; CDR3aa: CASSPRTGSEQYF; CDR3nt: TGTGCCAGCTCACCCAGGACAGGGAGCGAGCAGTACTTC
j_gene: TRBJ2-7; v_gene: TRBV11-2; d_gene: -; CDR3aa: CASSLVAGYEQYF; CDR3nt: TGTGCCAGCAGCTTAGTGGCCGGCTACGAGCAGTACTTC
j_gene: TRBJ2-7; v_gene: TRBV5-4; d_gene: TRBD2; CDR3aa: CASSGLAGTSYEQYF; CDR3nt: TGTGCCAGCAGCGGACTAGCGGGGACCTCCTACGAGCAGTACTTC
j_gene: TRBJ1-4; v_gene: TRBV7-8; d_gene: TRBD1; CDR3aa: CASSAGTGTEKLFF; CDR3nt: TGTGCCAGCAGTGCCGGGACAGGGACCGAAAAACTGTTTTTT
j_gene: TRBJ1-1; v_gene: TRBV10-3; d_gene: TRBD1; CDR3aa: CAISEGTGEAFF; CDR3nt: TGTGCCATCAGTGAGGGGACAGGTGAAGCTTTCTTT
j_gene: TRBJ2-1; v_gene: TRBV27; d_gene: -; CDR3aa: CASSLEEYNEQFF; CDR3nt: TGTGCCAGCAGTTTGGAGGAGTACAATGAGCAGTTCTTC
j_gene: TRBJ1-1; v_gene: TRBV6-6; d_gene: -; CDR3aa: CASSWENTEAFF; CDR3nt: TGTGCCAGCAGTTGGGAGAACACTGAAGCTTTCTTT
j_gene: TRBJ2-7; v_gene: TRBV10-3; d_gene: TRBD1; CDR3aa: CAIRKIRDRGDYEQYF; CDR3nt: TGTGCCATCAGAAAGATCCGGGACAGGGGTGACTACGAGCAGTACTTC
j_gene: TRBJ2-3; v_gene: TRBV7-6; d_gene: TRBD1; CDR3aa: CASSYGTGPSDTQYF; CDR3nt: TGTGCCAGCAGCTACGGGACAGGACCTTCAGATACGCAGTATTTT
j_gene: TRBJ2-7; v_gene: TRBV9; d_gene: TRBD2; CDR3aa: CASSVESGSSYEQYF; CDR3nt: TGTGCCAGCAGCGTAGAGAGCGGGAGCTCCTACGAGCAGTACTTC
j_gene: TRBJ2-7; v_gene: TRBV9; d_gene: TRBD1; CDR3aa: CASSVGQGQSYEQYF; CDR3nt: TGTGCCAGCAGCGTCGGACAGGGACAATCCTACGAGCAGTACTTC
j_gene: TRBJ2-1; v_gene: TRBV6-1; d_gene: TRBD2; CDR3aa: CASSQAWGSGSNEQFF; CDR3nt: TGTGCCAGCAGTCAAGCGTGGGGTAGCGGGAGCAATGAGCAGTTCTTC
j_gene: TRBJ2-7; v_gene: TRBV27; d_gene: -; CDR3aa: CASSLGGGLGYEQYF; CDR3nt: TGTGCCAGCAGTTTGGGAGGGGGTTTGGGCTACGAGCAGTACTTC
j_gene: TRBJ1-2; v_gene: TRBV21-1; d_gene: -; CDR3aa: CASSKVDRRITCGYTF; CDR3nt: TGTGCCAGCAGCAAAGTGGACCGGAGAATAACTTGTGGCTACACCTTC
j_gene: TRBJ2-7; v_gene: TRBV7-9; d_gene: TRBD1; CDR3aa: CASSRTPDRGSYEQYF; CDR3nt: TGTGCCAGCAGTAGAACCCCGGACAGGGGGTCCTACGAGCAGTACTTC
j_gene: TRBJ2-5; v_gene: TRBV11-2; d_gene: TRBD2; CDR3aa: CASSLGIAGGGMETQYF; CDR3nt: TGTGCCAGCAGCTTAGGGATAGCGGGGGGAGGAATGGAGACCCAGTACTTC
j_gene: TRBJ2-3; v_gene: TRBV5-6; d_gene: -; CDR3aa: CASSGSYTEGYTDTQYF; CDR3nt: TGTGCCAGCAGCGGCTCCTACACCGAGGGTTACACAGATACGCAGTATTTT
j_gene: TRBJ2-7; v_gene: TRBV2; d_gene: -; CDR3aa: CASSDRWEDYEQYF; CDR3nt: TGTGCCAGCAGTGATAGGTGGGAAGACTACGAGCAGTACTTC
j_gene: TRBJ2-7; v_gene: TRBV7-9; d_gene: TRBD1; CDR3aa: CASSTDRELYEQYF; CDR3nt: TGTGCCAGCAGCACGGACAGGGAGTTGTACGAGCAGTACTTC
j_gene: TRBJ1-2; v_gene: TRBV27; d_gene: -; CDR3aa: CASSLWSSGSDGYTF; CDR3nt: TGTGCCAGCAGTTTATGGTCCTCAGGGAGCGATGGCTACACCTTC